The present TCR beta chain was sequenced within a study of brain T cells in children with intractable seizures. Clones were sequenced by immunoSEQ multiplex PCR, and TCRdb holds only the in-frame ones, with some missing. The sample yields tens of thousands of clones, around nine tenths seen once. This clone was seen just once. V was cut by 2 bases and J by 7 bases, with 6 bases left in between. The CDR3 has 13 amino acids. Germline assignment: CDR1 MNHEY and CDR2 SVGAGI. The sequenced cases were selected for having the highest brain T cell transcript signatures. At least one anti-epileptic drug was given before surgery.

This receptor was identified in a girl aged 2-15 years with Rasmussen encephalitis and intractable seizures. The sample in question was peripheral blood, obtained at surgery. This chain joins TRBV6-5 and TRBJ1-6; D uncertain. CDR3 bases: TGTGCCAGCAGTTACGGACCAAATTCACCCCTCCACTTT. Amino acid sequence: CASSYGPNSPLHF.